The rows below give T cell receptor beta chains drawn from one sample of a study of CD8 T cells in ankylosing spondylitis. TCRdb itself ran the 5' RACE reads through MiXCR, one entry per CDR3 protein. The sample has 670,000 or so distinct CDR3 sequences; 15% to 20% are singletons. The sequencing input was blood, either unsorted or a sorted T cell fraction (not recorded which). These receptors were obtained from a male donor with ankylosing spondylitis. The CDR3 runs from the conserved cysteine through the conserved F or W. A D gene is named only where the DNA matches it firmly. Some rows mark clone size as missing; the rest say once, few, many or name a class of expanded clone.

CDR3 length	D gene	V gene	clone size	J gene	CDR3 DNA	CDR3 protein
11	-	TRBV3-1	-	TRBJ1-2	TGTGCCAGCAGCCAAGATCTTGGCTACACCTTC	CASSQDLGYTF
14	-	TRBV7-2	few	TRBJ1-4	TGTGCCAGCAGCTTAGCGGATGGGCAGGGAGAACTGTTTTTT	CASSLADGQGELFF
16	-	TRBV12-3/TRBV12-4	many	TRBJ2-7	TGTGCCAGCAGTTTAGCGGTCGGGGCGGCTAGCTACGAGCAGTACTTC	CASSLAVGAASYEQYF
18	-	TRBV21-1	-	TRBJ1-4	TGTGCCAGCAGCAAAGTGGGGGACAGGGGAAATACTAATGAAAAACTGTTTTTT	CASSKVGDRGNTNEKLFF
10	-	TRBV20-1	few	TRBJ2-7	TGCAGTGCTAGCCTTTACGAGCAGTACTTC	CSASLYEQYF
14	-	TRBV7-9	-	TRBJ1-4	TGTGCCAGCAGCTTAACGACGGAGAATGAAAAACTGTTTTTT	CASSLTTENEKLFF
16	TRBD1	TRBV5-8	-	TRBJ1-1	TGTGCCAGCAACCGGGGAGGGACAGCATCGAACACTGAAGCTTTCTTT	CASNRGGTASNTEAFF
15	TRBD1	TRBV7-9	-	TRBJ2-7	TGTGCCAGCAGCTTAGTGGCAGGGGGCCACTACGAGCAGTACTTC	CASSLVAGGHYEQYF
16	TRBD2	TRBV9	-	TRBJ2-7	TGTGCCAGCAGCGACGGACTAGCGGGGGGACCCTACGAGCAGTACTTC	CASSDGLAGGPYEQYF
11	-	TRBV2	-	TRBJ2-7	TGTGCCAGCGACAGATCCTACGAGCAGTACTTC	CASDRSYEQYF
15	-	TRBV29-1	few	TRBJ1-2	TGCAGCGTTGTTGGGACGACGGGAGTTAACTATGGCTACACCTTC	CSVVGTTGVNYGYTF
13	-	TRBV20-1	few	TRBJ1-2	TGCAGTGCTAGAACGGTCCCAAACTATGGCTACACCTTC	CSARTVPNYGYTF
14	TRBD2	TRBV12-3/TRBV12-4	-	TRBJ2-1	TGTGCCAGCAGTCTAGCGGGAGTGGGCAATGAGCAGTTCTTC	CASSLAGVGNEQFF
14	-	TRBV5-1	-	TRBJ1-1	TGCGCCAGCAGTCCCGACATGAGGAACACTGAAGCTTTCTTT	CASSPDMRNTEAFF
15	-	TRBV7-9	few	TRBJ2-7	TGTGCCAGCAGCTTAGCCGGTCGGTACTCCTACGAGCAGTACTTC	CASSLAGRYSYEQYF
14	-	TRBV4-2	-	TRBJ2-7	TGTGCCAGCAGCCAAGAAAAAAGCTCCTACGAGCAGTACTTC	CASSQEKSSYEQYF
15	-	TRBV10-3	-	TRBJ1-2	TGTGCCATCAGTGAGTCTAGGACAGAGACCTATGGCTACACCTTC	CAISESRTETYGYTF
14	-	TRBV7-3	few	TRBJ2-3	TGTGCCAGCAGACATTCCGGGGACACAGATACGCAGTATTTT	CASRHSGDTDTQYF
13	-	TRBV15	many	TRBJ2-5	TGTGCCACCAGCAGGGACCAACAAGAGACCCAGTACTTC	CATSRDQQETQYF
12	TRBD2	TRBV29-1	few	TRBJ2-1	TGCAGCGTTGGCTGGGGGGGCAATGAGCAGTTCTTC	CSVGWGGNEQFF
15	-	TRBV10-3	-	TRBJ1-5	TGTGCCATCAGTGAGTCGTTGGGTAGCAATCAGCCCCAGCATTTT	CAISESLGSNQPQHF
16	TRBD2	TRBV12-3/TRBV12-4	few	TRBJ2-1	TGTGCCAGCAGTCCCCCTCTAGCGGGAGATTTCACTGAGCAGTTCTTC	CASSPPLAGDFTEQFF
16	-	TRBV18	-	TRBJ2-1	TGTGCCAGCTCACCATGGACCAGGGAGAGGGCGAATGAGCAGTTCTTC	CASSPWTRERANEQFF
14	TRBD1	TRBV5-1	-	TRBJ2-3	TGCGCCAGCAGCTCGGACAGGGCTGAAGATACGCAGTATTTT	CASSSDRAEDTQYF
13	TRBD1	TRBV18	many	TRBJ2-5	TGTGCCAGCGCACAGGGGGCGAAAGAGACCCAGTACTTC	CASAQGAKETQYF
17	TRBD2	TRBV7-2	-	TRBJ2-5	TGTGCCAGCAGCTTAGTTTCCCTAGCGGGGGGCGCAGAGACCCAGTACTTC	CASSLVSLAGGAETQYF
14	-	TRBV6-1	few	TRBJ1-2	TGTGCCAGCAGTGACGAAGGCAGGGTAATTAGCTACACCTTC	CASSDEGRVISYTF
14	-	TRBV10-3	few	TRBJ2-2	TGTGCCTCTGCTCCCATCGGGAACACCGGGGAGCTGTTTTTT	CASAPIGNTGELFF
15	-	TRBV4-2	few	TRBJ2-7	TGTGCCAGCAGCGAGCGACAGGTCTTCTCCTACGAGCAGTACTTC	CASSERQVFSYEQYF
13	-	TRBV20-1	-	TRBJ1-1	TGCAGTGCTAGATCTGGGCCCTCGACTGAAGCTTTCTTT	CSARSGPSTEAFF
17	TRBD2	TRBV5-1	-	TRBJ2-1	TGCGCCAACAGCTCCGGACTAGCGGGGGGTCCGGGCAATGAGCAGTTCTTC	CANSSGLAGGPGNEQFF
15	-	TRBV7-6	once	TRBJ2-1	TGTGCCAGCAGCTTAGAGGCGGGACCTCTGGATGAGCAGTTCTTC	CASSLEAGPLDEQFF
15	TRBD2	TRBV20-1	-	TRBJ2-5	TGCAGTGCTAGACCTAGCGGGGAGGTCGGGTGGACCCAGTACTTC	CSARPSGEVGWTQYF
14	TRBD2	TRBV20-1	few	TRBJ2-3	TGCAGTGCCGGACTAGCGGGAGGGATAGATACGCAGTATTTT	CSAGLAGGIDTQYF